The table lists the clone carrying this TCR beta chain with a few counts. Germline V gives CDR1 SGHVS, CDR2 FQNEAQ. Unmatched junction bases numbered 3, after V lost 1 base and J lost 3 bases. This CDR3 is 15 amino acids long. These data belong to a study of blood T cells in healthy people across ages. A sample-barcoded 5' primer and a J-beta primer mix were used in a second PCR of roughly 7 to 11 cycles. TCRdb independently ran MiXCR on the 5' RACE reads; one entry per CDR3 protein. The data show hundreds of thousands of distinct CDR3 sequences, over 45% seen once. The sequenced material came from blood. The TCR comes from a man between 25 and 39 years old in good health. The chain has TRBV7-8 and TRBJ2-7; 10 bases fit TRBD1. The CDR3 sequence is CASSLGGTGDYEQYF. Written as DNA, the CDR3 is TGTGCCAGCAGCTTAGGGGGGACAGGGGACTACGAGCAGTACTTC. Filled out from reference TRBV7-8 and TRBJ2-7, the complete variable domain reads GAGVSQSPRYKVAKRGQDVALRCDPISGHVSLFWYQQALGQGPEFLTYFQNEAQLDKSGLPSDRFFAERPEGSVSTLKIQRTQQEDSAVYLCASSLGGTGDYEQYFGPGTRLTVT.